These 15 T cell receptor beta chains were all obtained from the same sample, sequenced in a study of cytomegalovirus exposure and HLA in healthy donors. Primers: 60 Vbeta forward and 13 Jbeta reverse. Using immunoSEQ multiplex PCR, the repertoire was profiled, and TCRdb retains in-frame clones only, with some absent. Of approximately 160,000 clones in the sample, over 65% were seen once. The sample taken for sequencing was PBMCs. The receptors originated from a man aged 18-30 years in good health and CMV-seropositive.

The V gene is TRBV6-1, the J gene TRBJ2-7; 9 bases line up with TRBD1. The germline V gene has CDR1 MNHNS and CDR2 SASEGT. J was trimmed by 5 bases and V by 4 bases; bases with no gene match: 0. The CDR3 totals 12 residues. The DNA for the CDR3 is TGTGCCAGCAGTGGGACAGGGGACGAGCAGTACGTC. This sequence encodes CASSGTGDEQYV.

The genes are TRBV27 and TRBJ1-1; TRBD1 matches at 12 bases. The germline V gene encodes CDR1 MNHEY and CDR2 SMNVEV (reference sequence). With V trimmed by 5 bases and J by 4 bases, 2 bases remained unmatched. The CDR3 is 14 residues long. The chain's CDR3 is CASSGTGGITEAFF. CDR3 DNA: TGTGCCAGCAGTGGGACAGGGGGCATCACTGAAGCTTTCTTT.

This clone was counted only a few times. CDR3 DNA sequence: TGTGCCAGCAGTTCGGGAACAGGGTACACTGAAGCTTTCTTT. Residues: CASSSGTGYTEAFF. This chain connects TRBV6-6 to TRBJ1-1, with D possibly matching TRBD1 (6 bases). The ends were cut back, 4 bases at V and 3 bases at J, with 12 bases in the middle. Germline assignment: CDR1 MNHNY and CDR2 SVGAGI (reference sequence). CDR3 length: 14 amino acids.

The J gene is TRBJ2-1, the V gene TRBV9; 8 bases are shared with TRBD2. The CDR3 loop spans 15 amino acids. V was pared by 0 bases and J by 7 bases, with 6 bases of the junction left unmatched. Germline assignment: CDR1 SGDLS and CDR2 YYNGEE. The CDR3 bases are TGTGCCAGCAGCGTAGGGGCGGGAGGAGGTAATGAGCAGTTCTTC. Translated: CASSVGAGGGNEQFF.

The CDR3 loop reads CASSPGLYPSTDTQYF. The CDR3 DNA reads as TGCGCCAGCAGCCCGGGACTATACCCATCCACAGATACGCAGTATTTT. V usage is TRBV5-1 and J usage is TRBJ2-3; 7 positions agree with TRBD2. Germline-derived CDR1 and CDR2 are SGHRS and YFSETQ. There are 16 residues in the CDR3. Trimming removed 4 bases from V and 2 bases from J; junction bases left unmatched: 10.

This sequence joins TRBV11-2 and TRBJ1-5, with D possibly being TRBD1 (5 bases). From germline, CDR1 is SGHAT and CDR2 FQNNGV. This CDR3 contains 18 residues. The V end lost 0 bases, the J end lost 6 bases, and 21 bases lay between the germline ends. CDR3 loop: CASSLDGIGGEEGQPQHF. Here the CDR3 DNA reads TGTGCCAGCAGCTTAGATGGAATCGGGGGGGAAGAGGGTCAGCCCCAGCATTTT.

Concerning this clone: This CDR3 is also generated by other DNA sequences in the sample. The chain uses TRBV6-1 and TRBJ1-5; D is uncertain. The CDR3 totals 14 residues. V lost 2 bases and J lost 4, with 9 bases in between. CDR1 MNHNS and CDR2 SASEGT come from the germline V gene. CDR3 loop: CASSERGGNQPQHF. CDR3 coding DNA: TGTGCCAGCAGTGAACGGGGTGGGAATCAGCCCCAGCATTTT.

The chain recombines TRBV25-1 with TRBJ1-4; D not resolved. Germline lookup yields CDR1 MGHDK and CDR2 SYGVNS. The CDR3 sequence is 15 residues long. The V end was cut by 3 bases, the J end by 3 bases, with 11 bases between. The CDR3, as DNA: TGTGCCAGCAGTGATCGGGTTAGGTCTAATGAAAAACTGTTTTTT. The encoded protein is CASSDRVRSNEKLFF.

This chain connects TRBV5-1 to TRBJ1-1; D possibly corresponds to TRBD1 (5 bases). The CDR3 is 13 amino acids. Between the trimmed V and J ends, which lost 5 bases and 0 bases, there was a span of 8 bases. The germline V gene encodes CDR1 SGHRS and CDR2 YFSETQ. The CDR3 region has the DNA TGCGCCAGCAGGACACAGGTGAACACTGAAGCTTTCTTT. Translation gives CASRTQVNTEAFF.

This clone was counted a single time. CDR3 sequence reads: CASSYGQGFSGNTIYF. In nucleotides, the CDR3 is TGTGCCAGCAGTTATGGGCAGGGTTTCTCTGGAAACACCATATATTTT. The chain links TRBV6-6 to TRBJ1-3, with TRBD1 as a possible D gene (5 bases). CDR1 and CDR2 (germline): MNHNY, SVGAGI (reference sequence). There are 16 residues in the CDR3. Trimming removed 3 bases at V and 0 bases at J, with 12 bases between.

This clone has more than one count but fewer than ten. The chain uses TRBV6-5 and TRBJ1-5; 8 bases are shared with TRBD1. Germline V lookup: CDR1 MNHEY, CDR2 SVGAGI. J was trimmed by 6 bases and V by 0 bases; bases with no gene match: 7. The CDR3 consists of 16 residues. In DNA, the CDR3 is TGTGCCAGCAGTTACTCGAGACAGGGGAGAGGTCAGCCCCAGCATTTT. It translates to CASSYSRQGRGQPQHF.

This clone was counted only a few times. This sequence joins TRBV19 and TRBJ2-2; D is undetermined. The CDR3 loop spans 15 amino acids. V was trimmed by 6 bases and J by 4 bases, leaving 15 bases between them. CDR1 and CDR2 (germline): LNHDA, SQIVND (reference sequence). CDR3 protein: CASSVAFGGTGELFF. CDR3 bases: TGTGCCAGTAGCGTTGCGTTCGGCGGCACCGGGGAGCTGTTTTTT.

This chain's CDR3 is CASSIGRMGGTEAFF. In nucleotides, the CDR3 is TGTGCCAGTAGTATAGGCAGGATGGGGGGCACTGAAGCTTTCTTT. This chain links TRBV19 with TRBJ1-1; perhaps TRBD1 as D (5 bases). Deletions cut 1 base from V and 4 bases from J, with 13 bases between. Germline CDR1 reads LNHDA; CDR2 reads SQIVND (reference sequence). The CDR3 extends over 15 amino acids.

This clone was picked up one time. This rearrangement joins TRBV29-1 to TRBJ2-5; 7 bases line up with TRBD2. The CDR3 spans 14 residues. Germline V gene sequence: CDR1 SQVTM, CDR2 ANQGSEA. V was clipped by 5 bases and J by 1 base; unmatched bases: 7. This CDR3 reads CSVRWGGVQETQYF. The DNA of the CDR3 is TGCAGCGTTCGCTGGGGGGGTGTCCAAGAGACCCAGTACTTC.

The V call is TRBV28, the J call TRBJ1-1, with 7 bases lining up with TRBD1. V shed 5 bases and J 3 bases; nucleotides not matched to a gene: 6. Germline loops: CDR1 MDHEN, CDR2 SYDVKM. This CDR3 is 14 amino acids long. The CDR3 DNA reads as TGTGCCAGCAGTACACGGACAGGCTACACTGAAGCTTTCTTT. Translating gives CASSTRTGYTEAFF.